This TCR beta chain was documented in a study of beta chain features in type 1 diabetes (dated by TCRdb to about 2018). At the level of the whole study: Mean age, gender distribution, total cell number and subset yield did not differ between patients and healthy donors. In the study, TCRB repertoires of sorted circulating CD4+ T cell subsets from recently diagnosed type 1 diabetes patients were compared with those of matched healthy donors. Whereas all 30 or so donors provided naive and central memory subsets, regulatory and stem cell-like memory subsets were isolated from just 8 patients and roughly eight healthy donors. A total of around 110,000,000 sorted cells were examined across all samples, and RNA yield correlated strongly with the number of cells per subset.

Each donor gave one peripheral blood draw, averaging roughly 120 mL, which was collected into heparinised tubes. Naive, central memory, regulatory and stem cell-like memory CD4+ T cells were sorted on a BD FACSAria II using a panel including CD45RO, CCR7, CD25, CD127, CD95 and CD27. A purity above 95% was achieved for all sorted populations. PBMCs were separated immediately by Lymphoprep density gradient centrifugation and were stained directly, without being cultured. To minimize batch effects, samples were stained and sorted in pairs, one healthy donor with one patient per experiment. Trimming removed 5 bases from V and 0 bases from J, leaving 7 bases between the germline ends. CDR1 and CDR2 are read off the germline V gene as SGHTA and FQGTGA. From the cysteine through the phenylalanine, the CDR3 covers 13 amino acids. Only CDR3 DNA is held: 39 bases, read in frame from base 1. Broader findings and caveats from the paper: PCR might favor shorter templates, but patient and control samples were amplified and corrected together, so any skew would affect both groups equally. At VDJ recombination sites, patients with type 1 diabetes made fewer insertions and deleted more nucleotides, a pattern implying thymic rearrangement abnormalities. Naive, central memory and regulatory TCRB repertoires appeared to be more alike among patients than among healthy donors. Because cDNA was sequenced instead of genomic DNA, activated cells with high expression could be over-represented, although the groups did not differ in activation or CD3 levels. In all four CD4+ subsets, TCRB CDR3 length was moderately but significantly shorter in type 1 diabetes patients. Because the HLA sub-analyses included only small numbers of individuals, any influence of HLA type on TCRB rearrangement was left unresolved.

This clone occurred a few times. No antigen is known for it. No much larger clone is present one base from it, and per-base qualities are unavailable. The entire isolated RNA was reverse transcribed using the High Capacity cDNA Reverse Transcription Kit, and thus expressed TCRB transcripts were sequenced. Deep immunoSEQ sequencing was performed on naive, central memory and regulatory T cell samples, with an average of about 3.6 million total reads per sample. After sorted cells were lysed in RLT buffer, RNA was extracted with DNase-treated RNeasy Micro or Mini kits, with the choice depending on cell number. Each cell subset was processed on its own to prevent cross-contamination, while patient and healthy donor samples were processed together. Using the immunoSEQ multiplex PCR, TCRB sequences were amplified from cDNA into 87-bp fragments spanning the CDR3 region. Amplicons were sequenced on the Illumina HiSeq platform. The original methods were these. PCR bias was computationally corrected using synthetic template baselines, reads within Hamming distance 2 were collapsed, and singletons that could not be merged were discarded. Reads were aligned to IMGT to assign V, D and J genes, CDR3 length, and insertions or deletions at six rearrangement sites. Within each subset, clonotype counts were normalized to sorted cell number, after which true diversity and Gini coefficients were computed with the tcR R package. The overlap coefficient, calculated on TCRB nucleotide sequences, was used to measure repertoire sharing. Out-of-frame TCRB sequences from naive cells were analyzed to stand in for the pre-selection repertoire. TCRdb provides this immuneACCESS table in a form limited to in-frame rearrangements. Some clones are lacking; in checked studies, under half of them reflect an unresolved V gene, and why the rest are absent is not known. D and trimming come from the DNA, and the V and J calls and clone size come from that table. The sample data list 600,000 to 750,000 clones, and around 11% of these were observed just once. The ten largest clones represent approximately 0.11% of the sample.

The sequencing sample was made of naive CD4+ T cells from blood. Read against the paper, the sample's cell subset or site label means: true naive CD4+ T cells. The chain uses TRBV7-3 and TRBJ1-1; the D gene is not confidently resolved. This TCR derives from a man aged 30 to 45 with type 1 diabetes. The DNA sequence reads TGTGCCAGCAGCCCCTCAGTGAACACTGAAGCTTTCTTT. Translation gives CASSPSVNTEAFF.